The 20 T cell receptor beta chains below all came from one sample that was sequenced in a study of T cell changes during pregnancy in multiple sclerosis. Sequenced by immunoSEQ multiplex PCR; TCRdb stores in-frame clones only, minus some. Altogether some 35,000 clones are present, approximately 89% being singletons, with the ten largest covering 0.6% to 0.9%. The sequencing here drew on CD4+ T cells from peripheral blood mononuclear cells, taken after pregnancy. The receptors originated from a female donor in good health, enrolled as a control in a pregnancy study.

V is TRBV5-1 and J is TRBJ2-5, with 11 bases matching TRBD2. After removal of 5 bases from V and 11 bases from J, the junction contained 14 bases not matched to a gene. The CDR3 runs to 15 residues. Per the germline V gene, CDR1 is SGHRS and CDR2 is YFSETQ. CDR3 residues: CASSPGLAAPERQYF. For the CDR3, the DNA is TGCGCCAGCAGTCCGGGACTAGCGGCCCCTGAGCGACAGTACTTC. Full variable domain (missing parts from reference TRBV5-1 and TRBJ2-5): KAGVTQTPRYLIKTRGQQVTLSCSPISGHRSVSWYQQTPGQGLQFLFEYFSETQRNKGNFPGRFSGRQFSNSRSEMNVSTLELGDSALYLCASSPGLAAPERQYFGPGTRLLVL.

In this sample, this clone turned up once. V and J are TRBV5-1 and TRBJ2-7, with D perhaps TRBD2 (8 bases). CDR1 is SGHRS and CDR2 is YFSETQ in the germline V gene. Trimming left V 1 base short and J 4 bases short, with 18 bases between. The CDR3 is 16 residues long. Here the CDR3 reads CASSLSAGRDSYEQYF. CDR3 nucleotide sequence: TGCGCCAGCAGCTTGTCAGCCGGGAGGGACAGTTACGAGCAGTACTTC.

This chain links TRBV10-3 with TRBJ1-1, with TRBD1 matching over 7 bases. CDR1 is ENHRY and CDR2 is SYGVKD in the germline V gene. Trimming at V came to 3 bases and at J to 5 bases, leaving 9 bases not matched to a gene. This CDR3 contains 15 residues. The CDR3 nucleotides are TGTGCCATCAGTGACCTCCCACAGGGGAAAACTGAAGCTTTCTTT. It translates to CAISDLPQGKTEAFF.

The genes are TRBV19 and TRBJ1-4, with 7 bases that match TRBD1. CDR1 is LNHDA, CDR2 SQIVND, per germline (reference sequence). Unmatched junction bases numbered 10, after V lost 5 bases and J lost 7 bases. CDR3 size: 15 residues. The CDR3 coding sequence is TGTGCCAGTAGTCCCGGGACAGAACGAGGTGAAAAACTGTTTTTT. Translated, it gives CASSPGTERGEKLFF.

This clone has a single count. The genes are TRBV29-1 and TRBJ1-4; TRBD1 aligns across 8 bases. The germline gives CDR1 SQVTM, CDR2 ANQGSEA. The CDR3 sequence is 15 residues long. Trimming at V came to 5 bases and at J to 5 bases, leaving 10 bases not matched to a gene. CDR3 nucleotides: TGCAGCGTTCAAGGTCCGGGACAGGAGAATGAAAAACTGTTTTTT. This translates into CSVQGPGQENEKLFF.

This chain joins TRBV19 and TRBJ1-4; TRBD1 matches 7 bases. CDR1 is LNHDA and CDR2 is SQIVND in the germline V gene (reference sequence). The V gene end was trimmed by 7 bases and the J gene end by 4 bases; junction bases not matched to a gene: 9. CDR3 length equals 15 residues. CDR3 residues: CASMDRPAINEKLFF. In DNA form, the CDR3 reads TGTGCCAGTATGGACAGGCCTGCTATTAATGAAAAACTGTTTTTT.

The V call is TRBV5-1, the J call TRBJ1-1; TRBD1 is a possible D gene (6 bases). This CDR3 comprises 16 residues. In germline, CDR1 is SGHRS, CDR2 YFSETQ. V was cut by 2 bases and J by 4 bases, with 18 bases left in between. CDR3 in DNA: TGCGCCAGCAGCTTAACAGGACAGTCTGGGGGCACTGAAGCTTTCTTT. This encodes CASSLTGQSGGTEAFF.

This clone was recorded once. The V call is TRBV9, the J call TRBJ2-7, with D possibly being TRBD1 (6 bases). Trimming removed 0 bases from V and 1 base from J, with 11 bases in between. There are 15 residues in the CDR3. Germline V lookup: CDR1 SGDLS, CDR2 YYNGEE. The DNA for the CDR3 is TGTGCCAGCAGCGTAGAAGATGGACAGTCCTACGAGCAGTACTTC. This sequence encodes CASSVEDGQSYEQYF. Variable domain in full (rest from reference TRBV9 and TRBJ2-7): DSGVTQTPKHLITATGQRVTLRCSPRSGDLSVYWYQQSLDQGLQFLIQYYNGEERAKGNILERFSAQQFPDLHSELNLSSLELGDSALYFCASSVEDGQSYEQYFGPGTRLTVT.

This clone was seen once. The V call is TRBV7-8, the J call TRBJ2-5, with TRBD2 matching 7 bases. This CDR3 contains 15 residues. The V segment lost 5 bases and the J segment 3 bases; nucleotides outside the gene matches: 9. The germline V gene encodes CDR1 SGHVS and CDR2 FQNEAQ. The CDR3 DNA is TGTGCCAGCAGCCCCGGGGGGACGGGGAAAGAGACCCAGTACTTC. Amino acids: CASSPGGTGKETQYF.

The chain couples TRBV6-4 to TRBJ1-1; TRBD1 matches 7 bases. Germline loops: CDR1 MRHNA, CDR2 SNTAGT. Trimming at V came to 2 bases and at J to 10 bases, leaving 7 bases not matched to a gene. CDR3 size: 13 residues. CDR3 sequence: CASSDTKGARAFF. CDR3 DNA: TGTGCCAGCAGTGACACGAAGGGGGCGAGAGCTTTCTTT.

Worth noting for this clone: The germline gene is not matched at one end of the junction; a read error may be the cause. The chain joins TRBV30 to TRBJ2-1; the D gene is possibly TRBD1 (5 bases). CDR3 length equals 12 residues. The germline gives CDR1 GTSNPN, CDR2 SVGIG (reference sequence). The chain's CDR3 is CAWSLRDGERFF. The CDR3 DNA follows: TGTGCCTGGAGTCTCAGGGATGGTGAGCGGTTCTTC.

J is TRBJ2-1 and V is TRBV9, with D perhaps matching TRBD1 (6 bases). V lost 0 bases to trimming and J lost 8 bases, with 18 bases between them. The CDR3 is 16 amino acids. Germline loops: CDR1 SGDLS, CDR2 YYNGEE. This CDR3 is CASSVGLGLQGDEQFF. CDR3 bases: TGTGCCAGCAGCGTAGGGTTGGGCCTACAGGGCGATGAGCAGTTCTTC. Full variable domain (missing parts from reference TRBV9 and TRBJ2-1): DSGVTQTPKHLITATGQRVTLRCSPRSGDLSVYWYQQSLDQGLQFLIQYYNGEERAKGNILERFSAQQFPDLHSELNLSSLELGDSALYFCASSVGLGLQGDEQFFGPGTRLTVL.

The CDR3 is CASSIDGNTGELFF. The CDR3 DNA sequence: TGTGCCAGTAGTATAGACGGGAACACCGGGGAGCTGTTTTTT. V and J are TRBV19 and TRBJ2-2; unclear D gene. Germline CDR1 reads LNHDA; CDR2 reads SQIVND (reference sequence). V was pared by 0 bases and J by 1 base, with 3 bases between. CDR3 length: 14 residues.

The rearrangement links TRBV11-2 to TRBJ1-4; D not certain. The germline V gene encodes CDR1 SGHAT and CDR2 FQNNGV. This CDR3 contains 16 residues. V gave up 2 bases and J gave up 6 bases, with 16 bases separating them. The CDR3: CASSLSAGNPYEKLFF. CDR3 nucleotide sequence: TGTGCCAGCAGCTTATCAGCGGGGAACCCCTATGAAAAACTGTTTTTT. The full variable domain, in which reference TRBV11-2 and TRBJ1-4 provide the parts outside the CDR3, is EAGVAQSPRYKIIEKRQSVAFWCNPISGHATLYWYQQILGQGPKLLIQFQNNGVVDDSQLPKDRFSAERLKGVDSTLKIQPAKLEDSAVYLCASSLSAGNPYEKLFFGSGTQLSVL.

The CDR3 region is CASSGGQGGGDEQFF. CDR3 sequence (DNA): TGTGCCAGCAGTGGGGGACAGGGGGGTGGCGATGAGCAGTTCTTC. The rearrangement uses TRBV6-1 and TRBJ2-1; TRBD1 matches 11 bases. This CDR3 has 15 residues. The ends lost 4 bases at V and 8 bases at J; junction bases unmatched: 7. Per germline, CDR1 MNHNS and CDR2 SASEGT.

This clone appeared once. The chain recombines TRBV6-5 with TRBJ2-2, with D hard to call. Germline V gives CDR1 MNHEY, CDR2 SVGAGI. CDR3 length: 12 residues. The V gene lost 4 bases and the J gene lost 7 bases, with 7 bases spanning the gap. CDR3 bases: TGTGCCAGCAGTTCTCTTATCGGGGAGCTGTTTTTT. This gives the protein CASSSLIGELFF.

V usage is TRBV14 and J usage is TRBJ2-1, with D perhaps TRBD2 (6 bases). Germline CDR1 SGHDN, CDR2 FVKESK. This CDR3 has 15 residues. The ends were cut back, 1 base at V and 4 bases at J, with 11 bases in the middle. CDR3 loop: CASSQGRDWYNEQFF. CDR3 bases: TGTGCCAGCAGCCAAGGCAGGGACTGGTACAATGAGCAGTTCTTC.

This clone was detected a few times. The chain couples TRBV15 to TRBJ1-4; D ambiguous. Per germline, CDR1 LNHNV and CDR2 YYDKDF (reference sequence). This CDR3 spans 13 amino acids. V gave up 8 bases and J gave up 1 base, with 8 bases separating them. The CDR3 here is CATGGVTNEKLFF. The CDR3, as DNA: TGTGCCACCGGCGGGGTAACTAATGAAAAACTGTTTTTT.

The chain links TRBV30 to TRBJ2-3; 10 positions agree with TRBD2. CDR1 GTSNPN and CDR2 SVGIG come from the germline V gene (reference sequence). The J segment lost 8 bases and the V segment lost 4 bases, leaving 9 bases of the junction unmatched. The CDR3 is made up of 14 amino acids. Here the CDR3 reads CAWTLLAGDGTQYF. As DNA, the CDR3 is TGTGCCTGGACATTGCTAGCGGGAGATGGTACGCAGTATTTT.

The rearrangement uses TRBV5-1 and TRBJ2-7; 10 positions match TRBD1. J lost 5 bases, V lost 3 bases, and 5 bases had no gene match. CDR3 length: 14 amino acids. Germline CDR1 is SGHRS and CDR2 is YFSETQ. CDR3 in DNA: TGCGCCAGCAGCTCCTCCGGGACAGGGGACGAGCAGTACTTC. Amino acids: CASSSSGTGDEQYF.